Shown below are 9 T cell receptor beta chains from a single sample sequenced in a study of CD8 T cells in ankylosing spondylitis. TCRdb ran MiXCR on the 5' RACE reads and lists one entry per CDR3 protein. The sample consists of some 140,000 distinct CDR3 sequences, 7% to 8% of them appearing once. The specimen was blood, either unsorted or a sorted T cell fraction (not recorded which). All receptors come from a female donor with ankylosing spondylitis or in good health (not recorded which).

This clonotype occurred many times. The chain links TRBV24-1 to TRBJ1-5; no clear D gene. Germline-derived CDR1 and CDR2 are KGHDR and SFDVKD. The CDR3 is 15 residues long. The V and J ends lost 1 base and 0 bases respectively, with 6 bases between them. CDR3 residues: CATSDFGVSNQPQHF. DNA for the CDR3: TGTGCCACCAGTGATTTCGGGGTTAGCAATCAGCCCCAGCATTTT.

This clonotype was seen ten or more times. The gene calls are TRBV5-1 and TRBJ2-1; 11 bases map to TRBD2. The J segment lost 3 bases and the V segment lost 4 bases, leaving 9 bases of the junction unmatched. Germline loops: CDR1 SGHRS, CDR2 YFSETQ. The CDR3 consists of 17 residues. The CDR3 DNA reads TGCGCCAGCAGCATGCAATTACTAGCGGGGGACTACAATGAGCAGTTCTTC. This gives the protein CASSMQLLAGDYNEQFF.

In this sample, this clonotype turned up many times. This chain connects TRBV20-1 to TRBJ1-2, with D tentatively TRBD1 (6 bases). From germline, CDR1 is DFQATT and CDR2 SNEGSKA (reference sequence). The CDR3 extends over 15 amino acids. Trimming pared 5 bases from V and 4 bases from J, leaving 20 bases between. The CDR3 sequence: CSAPTQGRRSYGYTF. The CDR3, as DNA: TGCAGTGCTCCCACCCAGGGGAGGAGGTCCTATGGCTACACCTTC.

This clonotype has ten or more counts. It may be a read error: a sequence one base away is much more abundant. The CDR3 sequence is CCARDQGDRVGFNSPLHF. Written as DNA, the CDR3 is TGCTGTGCTAGAGATCAGGGGGACAGGGTCGGTTTTAATTCACCCCTCCACTTT. The chain is built from TRBV20-1 and TRBJ1-6; 9 bases fit TRBD1. Per the germline V gene, CDR1 is DFQATT and CDR2 is SNEGSKA (reference sequence). This CDR3 spans 18 amino acids.

This clonotype was recorded many times. This chain joins TRBV5-5 and TRBJ1-6; D unclear. V shed 2 bases and J shed 2 bases, with 5 bases lying between them. From germline, CDR1 is SGHKS and CDR2 YYEKEE (reference sequence). This CDR3 is 14 amino acids long. The CDR3 DNA sequence: TGTGCCAGCAGCTTAGACACCTATAATTCACCCCTCCACTTT. It encodes CASSLDTYNSPLHF. The whole variable domain, remainder taken from reference TRBV5-5 and TRBJ1-6, is DAGVTQSPTHLIKTRGQQVTLRCSPISGHKSVSWYQQVLGQGPQFIFQYYEKEERGRGNFPDRFSARQFPNYSSELNVNALLLGDSALYLCASSLDTYNSPLHFGNGTRLTVT.

Ten or more counts support this clonotype. The gene calls are TRBV25-1 and TRBJ1-5; D is ambiguous. The V end lost 1 base, the J end lost 5 bases, and 9 bases lay between the germline ends. CDR3 length: 14 residues. Germline loops: CDR1 MGHDK, CDR2 SYGVNS. This CDR3 is CASSESWDYQPQHF. CDR3 coding DNA: TGTGCCAGCAGTGAATCGTGGGATTATCAGCCCCAGCATTTT.

In regard to this clonotype: A junction end diverges from the germline sequence, so it may reflect a read error. CDR3 coding DNA: TGTGTCAGCAGCACGGGACAGGACAGCACTGAAGCTTTCTTT. It codes for CVSSTGQDSTEAFF. The V call is TRBV5-6, the J call TRBJ1-1; TRBD1 matches 8 bases. Germline values: CDR1 SGHDT, CDR2 YYEEEE. The CDR3 runs to 14 residues.

This clonotype was counted at least ten times. The chain carries TRBV14 and TRBJ2-7, with 10 bases matching TRBD1. The ends lost 6 bases at V and 4 bases at J; junction bases unmatched: 6. There are 14 residues in the CDR3. CDR1 is SGHDN and CDR2 is FVKESK in the germline V gene. CDR3 region: CASRGTGESYEQYF. CDR3 in DNA: TGTGCCAGCAGGGGGACAGGGGAATCATACGAGCAGTACTTC. The whole variable domain, filled in from reference TRBV14 and TRBJ2-7, reads EAGVTQFPSHSVIEKGQTVTLRCDPISGHDNLYWYRRVMGKEIKFLLHFVKESKQDESGMPNNRFLAERTGGTYSTLKVQPAELEDSGVYFCASRGTGESYEQYFGPGTRLTVT.

In its sample, this clonotype was seen many times. This rearrangement joins TRBV9 to TRBJ2-7; 9 nucleotides align to TRBD1. V lost 2 bases to trimming and J lost 2 bases; unmatched junction nucleotides: 23. Germline V lookup: CDR1 SGDLS, CDR2 YYNGEE. There are 21 residues in the CDR3. CDR3 region: CASSVNGWKRGSGTGTYEQYF. The CDR3 coding sequence is TGTGCCAGCAGCGTCAACGGATGGAAAAGAGGCAGCGGGACAGGGACCTACGAGCAGTACTTC.